Listed here are 29 T cell receptor beta chains from one sample, sequenced in a study of blood T cells in healthy people across ages. A sample-barcoded 5' primer and a J-beta primer mix were used in a second PCR of about 6 to 12 cycles. MiXCR, run by TCRdb on the 5' RACE reads, gives a single entry per CDR3 protein. The top ten hold about an eighth of the sample, which has 700,000 to 850,000 distinct CDR3 sequences, around 36% seen once. Sequencing was carried out using blood. The receptors here all came from a man aged 18 to 29 in good health.

This rearrangement joins TRBV20-1 to TRBJ1-2, with D hard to call. Trimming shortened V by 6 bases and J by 2 bases, and 10 bases separated the two germline ends. CDR3 size: 12 residues. The germline CDR1 and CDR2 sequences are DFQATT and SNEGSKA (reference sequence). CDR3 coding DNA: TGCAGTGCCCCGCGGGGAAACTATGGCTACACCTTC. It encodes CSAPRGNYGYTF.

This rearrangement joins TRBV20-1 to TRBJ1-1, with TRBD1 as a possible D gene (5 bases). The CDR3 totals 16 residues. V lost 0 bases and J lost 10, with 24 bases in between. CDR1 DFQATT and CDR2 SNEGSKA come from the germline V gene (reference sequence). The DNA for the CDR3 is TGCAGTGCTAGAGATTCTTCCGACAGTTTATTAGGTAGAGCTTTCTTT. Encoded protein: CSARDSSDSLLGRAFF.

A single count supports this clonotype. A much more abundant neighbour one base away suggests this may be a read error. CDR3 loop: CASSFPGANTEAFF. The CDR3 nucleotides are TGTGCCAGCAGCTTCCCCGGGGCGAACACTGAAGCTTTCTTT. The chain couples TRBV5-6 to TRBJ1-1; possible D gene TRBD1, 5 bases. Germline-derived CDR1 and CDR2 are SGHDT and YYEEEE. V was shortened by 2 bases and J by 1 base, with 9 bases between the two germline ends. The CDR3 runs to 14 residues.

This chain uses TRBV29-1 with TRBJ2-7; perhaps TRBD1 as D (5 bases). TRBJ2-5 explains the end of the DNA better; the J call may be wrong. CDR1 SQVTM and CDR2 ANQGSEA come from the germline V gene. The CDR3 covers 14 residues. This CDR3 reads CSVEDLRGSETQYF. The CDR3 DNA follows: TGCAGCGTTGAAGATCTTAGGGGAAGCGAGACCCAGTACTTC.

This clonotype was recorded many times. The chain links TRBV20-1 to TRBJ2-1; a possible D gene is TRBD2 (5 bases). This CDR3 is 14 amino acids long. Germline loops: CDR1 DFQATT, CDR2 SNEGSKA (reference sequence). Trimming took off 5 bases at V and 0 bases at J, with 11 bases between the two ends. CDR3 loop: CSARGVRSYNEQFF. DNA for the CDR3: TGCAGTGCTCGGGGTGTCCGCTCCTACAATGAGCAGTTCTTC.

This clonotype was observed a few times. The genes are TRBV2 and TRBJ2-1; 8 bases map to TRBD2. V was pared by 3 bases and J by 2 bases, with 6 bases of the junction left unmatched. The CDR3 is 16 amino acids. The V gene's germline CDR1 is SNHLY and CDR2 FYNNEI. The CDR3 DNA follows: TGTGCCAGCAGTGACTTGGGCGGGGGGACCTACAATGAGCAGTTCTTC. This codes for CASSDLGGGTYNEQFF.

The chain has TRBV7-2 and TRBJ1-2; 9 bases line up with TRBD1. This CDR3 is 16 amino acids long. Germline V gene sequence: CDR1 SGHTA, CDR2 FQGNSA. The V and J ends lost 0 bases and 4 bases, in that order; junction bases with no gene match: 6. The CDR3 reads CASSLAVTGGGYGYTF. The CDR3 DNA is TGTGCCAGCAGCTTAGCCGTGACAGGGGGAGGCTATGGCTACACCTTC.

Only a few counts were recorded for this clonotype. The V gene is TRBV7-8, the J gene TRBJ2-7, with a tentative D call TRBD2 (5 bases). Germline V gene sequence: CDR1 SGHVS, CDR2 FQNEAQ. This CDR3 comprises 14 residues. V lost 4 bases to trimming and J lost 3 bases, with 13 bases between them. The CDR3 DNA reads as TGTGCCAGCAGCTCTCGCGGAGGAGACTACGAGCAGTACTTC. This translates into CASSSRGGDYEQYF.

This clonotype was picked up a small number of times. The rearrangement joins TRBV9 to TRBJ2-1; perhaps D is TRBD1 or TRBD2 (5 bases each). Per germline, CDR1 SGDLS and CDR2 YYNGEE. The V and J ends lost 0 bases and 6 bases respectively, with 22 bases between them. The CDR3 has 18 residues. CDR3 in amino acids: CASSVAGASSHRANEQFF. CDR3 DNA: TGTGCCAGCAGCGTAGCTGGGGCTAGCTCCCATAGGGCCAATGAGCAGTTCTTC.

As regards this clonotype: At one of its ends the junction is not consistent with the germline gene, which may arise from a read error. V usage is TRBV4-3 and J usage is TRBJ2-5; 13 nucleotides line up with TRBD2. CDR1 LGHNA and CDR2 YSLEER come from the germline V gene. The CDR3 has 16 amino acids. CDR3 sequence: CASRQEIGTSGEIQYF. CDR3 nucleotide sequence: TGCGCCAGCAGGCAAGAGATCGGGACTAGCGGGGAGATCCAGTACTTC.

Ten or more counts support this clonotype. The chain employs TRBV2 and TRBJ2-3; D unresolved. The CDR3 extends over 15 amino acids. Germline V gives CDR1 SNHLY, CDR2 FYNNEI. Trimming stripped 3 bases from V and 0 bases from J, with 10 bases between. CDR3 sequence: CASSDTAASTDTQYF. The CDR3 nucleotides are TGTGCCAGCAGTGACACCGCAGCTAGCACAGATACGCAGTATTTT.

V is TRBV7-2 and J is TRBJ1-3; D remains unclear. The CDR3 consists of 16 residues. With 4 bases removed from V and 0 bases from J, the gap between germline ends came to 13 bases. The V gene's germline CDR1 is SGHTA and CDR2 FQGNSA. The chain's CDR3 is CASSSRQFLSGNTIYF. For the CDR3, the DNA is TGTGCCAGCAGCTCTCGGCAGTTTCTCTCTGGAAACACCATATATTTT.

The CDR3 loop reads CATSREYAGRFDYEQYF. The CDR3 DNA sequence: TGTGCCACCAGCAGAGAATATGCGGGGAGATTCGACTACGAGCAGTACTTC. The rearrangement joins TRBV15 to TRBJ2-7; weak D call: TRBD2 (6 bases). CDR3 length: 17 amino acids. Trimming left V 0 bases short and J 3 bases short, with 18 bases between. The V gene's germline CDR1 is LNHNV and CDR2 YYDKDF (reference sequence).

This chain uses TRBV29-1 with TRBJ2-4; perhaps TRBD2 as D (6 bases). Judging by the DNA end, TRBJ2-7 fits better; the J call may be wrong. Germline values: CDR1 SQVTM, CDR2 ANQGSEA. The CDR3 length is 19 residues. For the CDR3, the DNA is TGCAGCGTTGAAGATCACAGGACTAACTTCACAGGCGAGCCCTACGAGCAGTACTTC. Translating gives CSVEDHRTNFTGEPYEQYF.

The rearrangement uses TRBV9 and TRBJ2-3, with D hard to call. The germline V gene encodes CDR1 SGDLS and CDR2 YYNGEE. Trimming cost V 0 bases and J 1 base, with 9 bases left between them. The CDR3 consists of 15 residues. The CDR3 DNA follows: TGTGCCAGCAGCGTAGAGATCGTAGGCACAGATACGCAGTATTTT. Amino acids: CASSVEIVGTDTQYF.

As concerns this clonotype: This may be a read error: a much more frequent sequence differs by one nucleotide. The chain uses TRBV10-3 and TRBJ1-5; D is unresolved. This CDR3 contains 15 residues. The V gene's germline CDR1 is ENHRY and CDR2 SYGVKD. CDR3 region: CATSEAGNSNQPQHF. The CDR3 DNA reads as TGTGCCACCAGTGAAGCAGGCAATAGCAATCAGCCCCAGCATTTT.

The chain is built from TRBV28 and TRBJ1-1, with no clear D. The CDR3 has 13 amino acids. Germline V gives CDR1 MDHEN, CDR2 SYDVKM. The V gene lost 7 bases and the J gene lost 0 bases, with 9 bases spanning the gap. The CDR3 DNA is TGTGCCAGCATCGGACCTTTGAACACTGAAGCTTTCTTT. Encoded protein: CASIGPLNTEAFF. Using reference TRBV28 and TRBJ1-1 for the parts outside the CDR3, the full variable domain is DVKVTQSSRYLVKRTGEKVFLECVQDMDHENMFWYRQDPGLGLRLIYFSYDVKMKEKGDIPEGYSVSREKKERFSLILESASTNQTSMYLCASIGPLNTEAFFGQGTRLTVV.

V gene TRBV5-6 combines with J gene TRBJ1-2; D ambiguous. Germline CDR1 reads SGHDT; CDR2 reads YYEEEE. V lost 2 bases and J 2 bases, leaving 16 bases between the germline ends. The CDR3 loop spans 16 amino acids. CDR3 amino acids: CASSFGGVVSNYGYTF. The CDR3, as DNA: TGTGCCAGCAGCTTCGGTGGCGTGGTCTCCAACTATGGCTACACCTTC.

This chain joins TRBV6-5 and TRBJ1-2, with TRBD1 as a possible D gene (6 bases). Trimming cost V 0 bases and J 5 bases, with 13 bases left between them. In germline, CDR1 is MNHEY, CDR2 SVGAGI. The CDR3 length is 15 residues. The CDR3 spells CASSYSQGSWYGYTF. The CDR3 DNA follows: TGTGCCAGCAGTTACTCGCAGGGGTCGTGGTATGGCTACACCTTC.

The chain employs TRBV7-2 and TRBJ1-2, with unresolved D. CDR3 length: 13 amino acids. Germline assignment: CDR1 SGHTA and CDR2 FQGNSA. Trimming took 4 bases from V and 4 from J, leaving 10 bases between them. CDR3 nucleotide sequence: TGTGCCAGCAGCTCTTACGCCTTCTATGGCTACACCTTC. Translated, it gives CASSSYAFYGYTF.

The chain combines TRBV5-6 with TRBJ2-7, with D tentatively TRBD2 (5 bases). CDR3 length: 16 residues. Per germline, CDR1 SGHDT and CDR2 YYEEEE. The V and J ends lost 4 bases and 1 base respectively, with 18 bases between them. In DNA, the CDR3 is TGTGCCAGCAGCCCCGCACGACGTCTAGCTTCCTACGAGCAGTACTTC. This gives the protein CASSPARRLASYEQYF.

This clonotype came up a few times. This chain links TRBV7-9 with TRBJ1-1, with TRBD1 matching 7 bases. The CDR3 has 14 residues. Per the germline V gene, CDR1 is SEHNR and CDR2 is FQNEAQ (reference sequence). With 3 bases clipped from V and 7 bases from J, the junction kept 8 bases outside the gene matches. The CDR3 spells CASSLGQGEGEAFF. The CDR3 coding sequence is TGTGCCAGCAGCTTGGGTCAGGGGGAGGGTGAAGCTTTCTTT.

This clonotype showed up just a few times. CDR3 DNA: TGCGCCAGCAGCTCCTCGGAGGGTAGGGATACGCAGTATTTT. Its protein product is CASSSSEGRDTQYF. This chain uses TRBV5-1 with TRBJ2-3, with a tentative D call TRBD2 (6 bases). V lost 3 bases to trimming and J lost 6 bases, with 14 bases between them. In germline, CDR1 is SGHRS, CDR2 YFSETQ. The CDR3 length is 14 residues.

There are many counts of this clonotype. This rearrangement joins TRBV5-1 to TRBJ2-3, with D tentatively TRBD2 (5 bases). Trimming stripped 0 bases from V and 6 bases from J, with 8 bases between. This CDR3 has 13 amino acids. Germline V gives CDR1 SGHRS, CDR2 YFSETQ. CDR3 loop: CASSLAGEDTQYF. CDR3 coding DNA: TGCGCCAGCAGCTTGGCCGGGGAGGATACGCAGTATTTT.

J is TRBJ2-1 and V is TRBV18; TRBD1 agrees at 7 bases. The CDR3 runs to 15 residues. The V gene end was trimmed by 3 bases and the J gene end by 9 bases; junction bases not matched to a gene: 11. Per the germline V gene, CDR1 is KGHSH and CDR2 is LQKENI. CDR3 loop: CASSPTTGQQGEQFF. The CDR3 bases are TGTGCCAGCTCACCCACCACGGGACAGCAGGGTGAGCAGTTCTTC.

The gene calls are TRBV14 and TRBJ2-5; D possibly corresponds to TRBD1 (6 bases). Germline CDR1 SGHDN, CDR2 FVKESK. This CDR3 has 16 residues. The germline V and J ends were trimmed by 0 bases and 5 bases, with 16 bases remaining between them. The CDR3 nucleotides are TGTGCCAGCAGCCAAGATACAGGGAACATAAGGGAGACCCAGTACTTC. This encodes CASSQDTGNIRETQYF.

Of note for this clonotype: One junction end does not reproduce the germline sequence, and a read error may be involved. V gene TRBV7-6 combines with J gene TRBJ1-4; D is ambiguous. From germline, CDR1 is SGHVS and CDR2 FNYEAQ. The CDR3 is 15 amino acids. The DNA of the CDR3 is TGTGCCAGCAGCCAAGCCAGAACAACTAATGGAAAACTGTTTTTT. The encoded protein is CASSQARTTNGKLFF.

As for this clonotype: A single base separates this from a much larger clone, so it may be a read error. The chain joins TRBV27 to TRBJ2-1; 8 bases are a match to TRBD1. The closer fit of TRBJ2-7 to the DNA end suggests the J call may be wrong. The V gene's germline CDR1 is MNHEY and CDR2 SMNVEV (reference sequence). The CDR3 is 17 amino acids. The CDR3 reads CASSTDRVSYSYNEQYF. The CDR3 region has the DNA TGTGCCAGCAGCACGGACAGGGTAAGCTACAGCTACAATGAGCAGTACTTC.

The chain couples TRBV14 to TRBJ2-7; 8 bases match TRBD1. The CDR3 consists of 16 residues. The V and J ends lost 4 bases and 7 bases, in that order; junction bases with no gene match: 15. CDR1 and CDR2 (germline): SGHDN, FVKESK. CDR3 loop: CASSPLWGAGGMEQYF. In nucleotides, the CDR3 is TGTGCCAGCAGCCCCCTTTGGGGGGCAGGGGGCATGGAGCAGTACTTC.